This T cell receptor (beta chain) was identified in a study of T cell repertoires in cytomegalovirus infection. Study at large: CMV epitopes in the study were HLA-C-restricted (recently identified) and HLA-B-restricted (well studied). It was the public TCR beta signatures that indicated both CMV infection and matching HLA type.

The ends lost 3 bases at V and 7 bases at J; junction bases unmatched: 11. The CDR3 spans 16 residues. Per germline, CDR1 SGHAT and CDR2 FQDESV (reference sequence). Study findings and constraints: It was HLA-C-restricted CMV-specific TCR beta clonotypes that dominated the response ex vivo. The study identified carriers of CMV plus the relevant HLA from cumulative public TCR beta family frequency.

About this clonotype itself: Its target is unknown.

Each CDR3 protein is one row after TCRdb ran MiXCR on the reads. There are approximately 1,000,000 distinct CDR3 sequences in the sample; about a third occur only once, and over 12% lies in the top ten. The chain carries TRBV11-1 and TRBJ2-2; 7 bases align to TRBD1. The receptor comes from a human donor in good health (CMV status not recorded). Some clones in this sample may be carry-over from other donors' samples. The sequences come from cultured CD8+ T cells from PBMCs, collected from culture after CMV antigen stimulation. DNA of the CDR3: TGTGCCAGCAGCTTCCGAACGGTACAGGGGTTCGGGGAGCTGTTTTTT. Translated, it gives CASSFRTVQGFGELFF.